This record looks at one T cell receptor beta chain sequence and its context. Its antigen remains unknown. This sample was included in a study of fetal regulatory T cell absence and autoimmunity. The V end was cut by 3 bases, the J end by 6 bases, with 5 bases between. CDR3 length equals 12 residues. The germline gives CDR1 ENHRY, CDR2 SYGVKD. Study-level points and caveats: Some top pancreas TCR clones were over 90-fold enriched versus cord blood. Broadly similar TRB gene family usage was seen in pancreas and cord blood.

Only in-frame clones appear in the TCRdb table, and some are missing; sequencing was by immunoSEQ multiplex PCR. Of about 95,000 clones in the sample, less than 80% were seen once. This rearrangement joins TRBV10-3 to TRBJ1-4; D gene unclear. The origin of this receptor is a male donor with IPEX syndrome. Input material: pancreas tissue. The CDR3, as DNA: TGTGCCATCAGTGACGGGGATGAAAAACTGTTTTTT. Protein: CAISDGDEKLFF.